This TCR beta chain was recorded in a study of T cell repertoires in ileal Crohn's disease. About the research overall: About half received postoperative treatment, roughly twelve with thiopurines and 15 to 20 anti-TNF. Study-level findings and limits: Endoscopic recurrence occurred in every patient whose clonality exceeded 26.8%.

Turning to this clone: The antigen remains undetermined.

Adults with ileal or ileocolonic Crohn's disease and an indication for resection were eligible. Germline CDR1 MNHNS, CDR2 SASEGT. V was trimmed by 2 bases and J by 4 bases, leaving 11 bases between them. The CDR3 covers 14 residues. Here immunoSEQ multiplex PCR was the method, and the copy in TCRdb shows in-frame clones only, minus some. The profile covers 15,000 to 20,000 clones, with roughly 70% appearing a single time and 4.5% to 5.5% taken by the ten largest. Sequenced: ileal tissue. The chain couples TRBV6-1 to TRBJ1-2; unclear D gene. This sequence originates from an adult with Crohn's disease. The CDR3 DNA sequence: TGTGCCAGCAGTGAACCCGGGGAGGGCTATGGCTACACCTTC. The encoded protein is CASSEPGEGYGYTF.